This T cell receptor beta chain was recovered during a study of cytomegalovirus exposure and HLA in healthy donors. 13 Jbeta primers and 60 Vbeta primers were used for the PCR. Profiled with immunoSEQ multiplex PCR; TCRdb holds only in-frame clones, not every one. The repertoire holds approximately 200,000 clones, with about 81% as singletons. The V gene lost 6 bases and the J gene lost 8 bases, with 13 bases spanning the gap. Germline V gene sequence: CDR1 PRHDT, CDR2 FYEKMQ (reference sequence). The CDR3 spans 12 residues. The sequenced sample was PBMCs. The rearrangement links TRBV13 to TRBJ1-1, with a weak D call TRBD1 (6 bases). This sequence was found in a woman in her forties or fifties in good health and CMV-seropositive. The CDR3 DNA reads as TGTGCCAGCAGTTCCCGGGACAACGAAGCTTTCTTT. Protein: CASSSRDNEAFF.